These 15 T cell receptor beta chains originate from one sample sequenced in a study of blood T cell repertoires in COVID-19. Clones were read by immunoSEQ multiplex PCR, and TCRdb kept only the in-frame ones, dropping some. In the table there are 130,000 to 150,000 clones, 70% to 90% of which are singletons. Sequenced material: peripheral blood. These TCRs come from an older woman with COVID-19, enrolled during active disease.

In regard to this clone: The sample holds other DNA sequences that translate to the same CDR3. The CDR3 spells CASSQGWGVEYYGYTF. CDR3 in DNA: TGTGCCAGCAGCCAAGGCTGGGGGGTCGAGTACTATGGCTACACCTTC. The V and J genes are TRBV3-1 (or the pseudogene TRBV3-2) and TRBJ1-2, with D perhaps TRBD1 (5 bases). V was shortened by 1 base and J by 3 bases, with 15 bases between the two germline ends. The CDR3 runs to 16 residues. Per the germline V gene, CDR1 is LGHDT and CDR2 is YNNKEL (reference sequence).

In DNA form, the CDR3 reads TGTGCCAGCAGTCGGGAGGCGGCTTCACCCCTCCACTTT. This codes for CASSREAASPLHF. The chain employs TRBV7-9 and TRBJ1-6; D remains unclear. CDR1 is SEHNR, CDR2 FQNEAQ, per germline (reference sequence). V was shortened by 6 bases and J by 9 bases, with 12 bases between the two germline ends. The CDR3 sequence is 13 residues long. The complete variable domain, with remaining parts taken from reference TRBV7-9 and TRBJ1-6, reads DTGVSQNPRHKITKRGQNVTFRCDPISEHNRLYWYRQTLGQGPEFLTYFQNEAQLEKSRLLSDRFSAERPKGSFSTLEIQRTEQGDSAMYLCASSREAASPLHFGNGTRLTVT.

This clone was seen just once. The chain uses TRBV2 and TRBJ2-2; 8 positions agree with TRBD1. CDR1 SNHLY and CDR2 FYNNEI come from the germline V gene. V was clipped by 6 bases and J by 1 base; unmatched bases: 4. This CDR3 is built from 15 residues. The DNA of the CDR3 is TGTGCCAGCAGGTCGACAGGGGAGAACACCGGGGAGCTGTTTTTT. Its protein product is CASRSTGENTGELFF.

For the CDR3, the DNA is TGTGCCAGCAGCGTAGCTACGGGGGAGTTTGAAGCTTTCTTT. Protein product: CASSVATGEFEAFF. The chain carries TRBV9 and TRBJ1-1, with D tentatively TRBD1 (5 bases). The germline V gene has CDR1 SGDLS and CDR2 YYNGEE. V gave up 0 bases and J gave up 7 bases, with 13 bases separating them. The CDR3 is 14 amino acids.

The chain is built from TRBV4-3 and TRBJ1-2; D gene ambiguous. This CDR3 is built from 15 residues. V gave up 0 bases and J gave up 0 bases, with 8 bases separating them. In germline, CDR1 is LGHNA, CDR2 YSLEER. The CDR3 protein is CASSQDPTANYGYTF. CDR3 bases: TGCGCCAGCAGCCAAGATCCCACAGCTAACTATGGCTACACCTTC.

The chain has TRBV10-3 and TRBJ2-7; D is unclear. Germline loops: CDR1 ENHRY, CDR2 SYGVKD. Trimming stripped 2 bases from V and 4 bases from J, with 21 bases between. The CDR3 is made up of 17 amino acids. DNA for the CDR3: TGTGCCATCAGTGAGCTCTGGCAGGTTGACGTTCGGTACGAGCAGTACTTC. This gives the protein CAISELWQVDVRYEQYF.

The V call is TRBV10-2, the J call TRBJ1-5; weak D call: TRBD1 (5 bases). Trimming cost V 8 bases and J 5 bases, with 16 bases left between them. CDR3 length: 14 residues. CDR1 and CDR2 (germline): WSHSY, SAAADI. The CDR3, as DNA: TGCGCCAGCTCCCCGGAGGGGAGCCATCAGCCCCAGCATTTT. This translates into CASSPEGSHQPQHF.

The rearrangement links TRBV7-2 to TRBJ1-2; the match to TRBD1 covers 9 bases. Germline lookup yields CDR1 SGHTA and CDR2 FQGNSA. V lost 7 bases and J lost 3; bases outside the gene matches: 6. The length of the CDR3 is 14 residues. The CDR3 region is CASTRQGGDYGYTF. The CDR3 region has the DNA TGTGCCAGCACCCGACAGGGGGGAGACTATGGCTACACCTTC.

The genes are TRBV10-2 and TRBJ1-2; 8 bases line up with TRBD1. The CDR3 runs to 14 residues. Trimming at V came to 6 bases and at J to 4 bases, leaving 7 bases not matched to a gene. Germline values: CDR1 WSHSY, CDR2 SAAADI. CDR3 nucleotide sequence: TGCGCCAGCAGGCCTGGACAGGGAAGCTATGGCTACACCTTC. It encodes CASRPGQGSYGYTF.

The chain joins TRBV16 to TRBJ1-4, with TRBD1 matching 9 bases. V shed 3 bases, J shed 7 bases, and the junction held 9 bases outside the gene matches. Germline V gene lookup returns CDR1 KGHSY and CDR2 FQNENV. This CDR3 spans 16 amino acids. This chain's CDR3 is CASSHSAGQGPEKLFF. The CDR3 DNA follows: TGTGCCAGCAGCCATTCAGCGGGACAGGGCCCTGAAAAACTGTTTTTT.

This clone occurred a few times. DNA of the CDR3: TGCGCCAGCAAGAGTTACAATGAGCAGTTCTTC. Translation: CASKSYNEQFF. The rearrangement uses TRBV10-1 and TRBJ2-1, with D unresolved. Trimming took 7 bases from V and 4 from J, leaving 5 bases between them. Germline CDR1 reads WNHNN; CDR2 reads SYGVQD (reference sequence). This CDR3 is 11 amino acids long.

This clone was counted once. The chain has TRBV29-1 and TRBJ1-2, with D uncertain. The CDR3 sequence is 13 residues long. Per the germline V gene, CDR1 is SQVTM and CDR2 is ANQGSEA. The germline V and J ends were trimmed by 2 bases and 2 bases, with 9 bases remaining between them. CDR3 protein: CSVERSANYGYTF. The CDR3 DNA is TGCAGCGTTGAAAGGTCAGCGAACTATGGCTACACCTTC.

V is TRBV19 and J is TRBJ1-1, with D possibly being TRBD1 (5 bases). The ends were cut back, 7 bases at V and 0 bases at J, with 9 bases in the middle. The CDR3 runs to 13 residues. Germline-derived CDR1 and CDR2 are LNHDA and SQIVND (reference sequence). The CDR3: CASTPGVNTEAFF. Written as DNA, the CDR3 is TGTGCCAGTACCCCGGGGGTGAACACTGAAGCTTTCTTT.

The CDR3 bases are TGCGCCAGCAGCTTGGTTACTAGCGGGGCCCATGAGCAGTTCTTC. Translating it yields CASSLVTSGAHEQFF. The chain links TRBV5-1 to TRBJ2-1; 10 nucleotides match TRBD2. Germline V gene lookup returns CDR1 SGHRS and CDR2 YFSETQ. CDR3 length: 15 residues. V shed 0 bases, J shed 8 bases, and the junction held 5 bases outside the gene matches.

This clone was seen a single time. J is TRBJ1-1 and V is TRBV18, with TRBD1 matching over 7 bases. This CDR3 is 17 amino acids long. Trimming took 4 bases from V and 0 from J; bases not matched to a gene: 11. Germline V lookup: CDR1 KGHSH, CDR2 LQKENI. In DNA form, the CDR3 reads TGTGCCAGCTCACTCTACTTCGGACAGGCTATGAACACTGAAGCTTTCTTT. Amino acids: CASSLYFGQAMNTEAFF.